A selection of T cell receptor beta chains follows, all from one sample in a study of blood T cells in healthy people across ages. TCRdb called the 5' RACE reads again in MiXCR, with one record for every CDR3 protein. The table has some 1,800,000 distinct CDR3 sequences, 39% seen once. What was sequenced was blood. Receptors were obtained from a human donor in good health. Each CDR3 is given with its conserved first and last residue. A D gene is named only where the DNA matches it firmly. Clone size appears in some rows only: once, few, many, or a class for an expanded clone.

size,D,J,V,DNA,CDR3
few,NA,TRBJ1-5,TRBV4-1,TGCGCCAGCAGCCCAACGCCTTATAGCAATCAGCCCCAGCATTTT,CASSPTPYSNQPQHF
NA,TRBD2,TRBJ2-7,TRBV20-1,TGCAGAAAGCGGGGGGGCGTCTACGAGCAGTACTTC,CRKRGGVYEQYF
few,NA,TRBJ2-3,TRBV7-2,TGTGCCAGCAGCGCATATCTAGGACAGACATCAGATACGCAGTATTTT,CASSAYLGQTSDTQYF
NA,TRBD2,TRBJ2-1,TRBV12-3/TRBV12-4,TGTGCCAGCAGTTTCTCTACTAGCGGGGGGTACAATGAGCAGTTCTTC,CASSFSTSGGYNEQFF
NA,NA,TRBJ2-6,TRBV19,TGTGCCAGTAGTATGCTAGCCTCTGGGGCCAACGTCCTGACTTTC,CASSMLASGANVLTF
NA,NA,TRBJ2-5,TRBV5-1,TGCGCCAGCAGCTTGGTAGGGGACCCAGGAGAGACCCAGTACTTC,CASSLVGDPGETQYF
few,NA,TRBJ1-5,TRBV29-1,TGCAGCGTTGGTACGGGGTCGGGCAATCAGCCCCAGCATTTT,CSVGTGSGNQPQHF
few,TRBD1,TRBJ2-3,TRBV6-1,TGTGCCAGCAGTGATCTCGGGACAGAGATCACAGATACGCAGTATTTT,CASSDLGTEITDTQYF
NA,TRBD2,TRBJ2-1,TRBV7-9,TGTGCCAGCAGCTTAAGGACTAGCACGAACAATGAGCAGTTCTTC,CASSLRTSTNNEQFF
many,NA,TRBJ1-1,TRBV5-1,TGCGCCAGCAGCTTCCAGGGCGACACTGAAGCTTTCTTT,CASSFQGDTEAFF
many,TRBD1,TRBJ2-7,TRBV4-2,TGTGCCAGCAGCCCTGAACCTGGACAGGCGGACGAGCAGTACTTC,CASSPEPGQADEQYF
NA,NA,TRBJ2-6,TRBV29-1,TGCAGCGTTGACGGACCACCTCCTGGGGCCAACGTCCTGACTTTC,CSVDGPPPGANVLTF
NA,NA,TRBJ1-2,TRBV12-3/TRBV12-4,TGTGCCAGCAGTTGGCAGGGAGATGGCTACACCTTC,CASSWQGDGYTF
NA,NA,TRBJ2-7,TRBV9,TGTGCCAGCAGCCCTCGACACTCCCCCTACGAGCAGTACTTC,CASSPRHSPYEQYF
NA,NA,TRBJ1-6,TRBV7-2,TGTACCAGCAGCTTAAAGGGGGAAAATTCACCCCTCCACTTT,CTSSLKGENSPLHF
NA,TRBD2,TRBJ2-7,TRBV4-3,TGCGCCAGCAGCCGCGGACTAGCGGGGGCCTGCGAGCAGTACTTC,CASSRGLAGACEQYF
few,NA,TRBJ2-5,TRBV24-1,TGTGCCACCAGTGACTCGGGACGGGACCAAGAGACCCAGTACTTC,CATSDSGRDQETQYF
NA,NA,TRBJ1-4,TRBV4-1,TGCGCCAGCAGCTCGAGTAGGGGATCTAATGAAAAACTGTTTTTT,CASSSSRGSNEKLFF
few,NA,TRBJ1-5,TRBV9,TGTGCCAGCAGCGTTGGGGACAATCAGCCCCAGCATTTT,CASSVGDNQPQHF
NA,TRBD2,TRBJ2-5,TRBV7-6,TGTGCCAGCACCCTAGGACTAGCGGGGGGCACATTCCAAGAGACCCAGTACTTC,CASTLGLAGGTFQETQYF
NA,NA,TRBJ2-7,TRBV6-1,TGTGTCAGCAGTAGCCAAGGTGTGGGATTAGACTACGAGCAGTACTTC,CVSSSQGVGLDYEQYF
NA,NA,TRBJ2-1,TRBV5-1,TGCGCCAGCAGCCCCTTGGGAGCCAATGAGCAGTTCTTC,CASSPLGANEQFF
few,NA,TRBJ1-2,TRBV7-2,TGTGCCAGCAGCTTAGCGGGGCAAGATGGCTACACCTTC,CASSLAGQDGYTF
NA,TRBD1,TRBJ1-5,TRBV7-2,TGTGCCAGCAGCTTAGAAGGGACAGGGGTGGGGAGGCAGCCCCAGCATTTT,CASSLEGTGVGRQPQHF
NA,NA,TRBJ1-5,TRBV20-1,TGCAGTTCGTCTAAAGGACCACAGCCCCAGCATTTT,CSSSKGPQPQHF
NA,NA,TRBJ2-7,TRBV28,TGTGCCAGCAGTTTTGACAGAGTAACTTCTACCTACGAGCAGTACTTC,CASSFDRVTSTYEQYF
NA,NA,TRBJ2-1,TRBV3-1,TGTGCCAGCAGCCAAGACCCAAACTCCTACAATGAGCAGTTCTTC,CASSQDPNSYNEQFF
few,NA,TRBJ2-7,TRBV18,TGTGCCAGCTCACCTCCGCTGGACACCTACGAGCAGTACTTC,CASSPPLDTYEQYF
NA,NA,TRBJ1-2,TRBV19,TGTGCCAGTAGTATAGAACCGAGCTATGGCTACACCTTC,CASSIEPSYGYTF
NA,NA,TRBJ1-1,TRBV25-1,TGTGCCAGCAGTACATCAACGGGTACTGAAGCTTTCTTT,CASSTSTGTEAFF
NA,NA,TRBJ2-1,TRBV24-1,TGTGCCACCAGTGACCCATCTTCCTTTGGTAATGAGCAGTTCTTC,CATSDPSSFGNEQFF
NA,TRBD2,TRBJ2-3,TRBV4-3,TGCGCCAGCAGCCAAGATCAACTAGCGGGGGCCACAGATACGCAGTATTTT,CASSQDQLAGATDTQYF
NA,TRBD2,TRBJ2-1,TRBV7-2,TGTGCCAGCACCCCAACTAGCGGGGGGGCCATTGAGCAGTTCTTC,CASTPTSGGAIEQFF
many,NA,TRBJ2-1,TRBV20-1,TGCAGTGCTAGAGGACTAAACAATGAGCAGTTCTTC,CSARGLNNEQFF
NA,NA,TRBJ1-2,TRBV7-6,TGTGCCAGCAGCCCCTCGTGGGACGGAGAGAACTATGGCTACACCTTC,CASSPSWDGENYGYTF
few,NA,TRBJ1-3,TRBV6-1,TGTGCCAGCAGTGAAGTGGAAGGAGCCCTCTCTGGAAACACCATATATTTT,CASSEVEGALSGNTIYF
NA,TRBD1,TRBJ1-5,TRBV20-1,TGCAGTGCTCAAGAGGGGGCAGGAGAAGATCAGCCCCAGCATTTT,CSAQEGAGEDQPQHF
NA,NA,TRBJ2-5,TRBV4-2,TGTGCCAGCAGCCAAGATACCTCGTACCAAGAGACCCAGTACTTC,CASSQDTSYQETQYF
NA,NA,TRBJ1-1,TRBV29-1,TGCAGCGGCATACAGATTCCGAACACTGAAGCTTTCTTT,CSGIQIPNTEAFF
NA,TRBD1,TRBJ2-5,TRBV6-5,TGTGCCAGCAGCCTTCTGACAGGGCGAGAGACCCAGTACTTC,CASSLLTGRETQYF
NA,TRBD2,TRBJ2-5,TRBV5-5,TGTGCCAGCAGCTTTCTAGCGGGGGCCCCTGGCGAGACCCAGTACTTC,CASSFLAGAPGETQYF
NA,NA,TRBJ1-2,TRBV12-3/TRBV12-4,TGTGCCAGCAGTATTGATGGGGGACTAAACTATGGCTACACCTTC,CASSIDGGLNYGYTF
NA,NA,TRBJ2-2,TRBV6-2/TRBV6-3,TGTGCCAGCAAGGACAATGCGAACACCGGGGAGCTGTTTTTT,CASKDNANTGELFF
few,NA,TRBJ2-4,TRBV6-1,TGTGCCAGCAGTGAACCTGGGGGAAATAGTGGGGACATTCAGTACTTC,CASSEPGGNSGDIQYF
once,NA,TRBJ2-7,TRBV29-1,TGCAGCGTCGAACAGGCTACAGCTACCTACGAGCAGTACTTC,CSVEQATATYEQYF
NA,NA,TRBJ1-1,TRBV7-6,TGTGCCAGCAGCCGCCTCGGGGCCGCCACTGAAGCTTTCTTT,CASSRLGAATEAFF
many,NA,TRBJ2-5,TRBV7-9,TGTGCCAGCAGCCCCCGGGCACTACAAGAGACCCAGTACTTC,CASSPRALQETQYF
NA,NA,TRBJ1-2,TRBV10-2,TGCGCCAGCAATCCAGGACGGATCTATGGCTACACCTTC,CASNPGRIYGYTF
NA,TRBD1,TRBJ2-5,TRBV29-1,TGCAGCGTTAAGAAAGGGGGCCATGGGGAGACCCAGTACTTC,CSVKKGGHGETQYF
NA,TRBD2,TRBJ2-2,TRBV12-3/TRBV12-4,TGTGCCAGCAGTTCATGGGGGGGGTTAACCGGGGAGCTGTTTTTT,CASSSWGGLTGELFF
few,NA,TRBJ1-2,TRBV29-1,TGCAGCGTTGGTGGGGAGACCCATGGCTACACCTTC,CSVGGETHGYTF